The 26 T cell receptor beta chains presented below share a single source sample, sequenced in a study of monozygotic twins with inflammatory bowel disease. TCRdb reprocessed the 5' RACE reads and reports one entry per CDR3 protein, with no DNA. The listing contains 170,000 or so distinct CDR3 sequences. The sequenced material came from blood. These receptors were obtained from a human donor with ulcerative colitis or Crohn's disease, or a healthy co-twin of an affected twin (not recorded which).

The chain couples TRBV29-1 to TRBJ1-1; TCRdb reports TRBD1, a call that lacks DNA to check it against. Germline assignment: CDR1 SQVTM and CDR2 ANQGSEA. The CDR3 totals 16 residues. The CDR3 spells CSVLRDRGPVNTEAFF.

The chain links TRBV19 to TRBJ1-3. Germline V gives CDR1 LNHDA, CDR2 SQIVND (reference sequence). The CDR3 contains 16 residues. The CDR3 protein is CASSTGVRVTGNTIYF.

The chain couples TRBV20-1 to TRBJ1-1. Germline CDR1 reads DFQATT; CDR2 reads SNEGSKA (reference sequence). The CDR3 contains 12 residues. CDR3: CSAPLTSTEAFF.

The CDR3 loop is CATSRDHYEKLFF. The rearrangement links TRBV15 to TRBJ1-4. The germline V gene encodes CDR1 LNHNV and CDR2 YYDKDF (reference sequence). The CDR3 sequence is 13 residues long.

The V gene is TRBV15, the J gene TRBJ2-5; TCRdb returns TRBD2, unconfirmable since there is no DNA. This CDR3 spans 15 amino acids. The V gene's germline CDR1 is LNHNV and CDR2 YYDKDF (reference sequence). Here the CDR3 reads CATALGGGASETQYF.

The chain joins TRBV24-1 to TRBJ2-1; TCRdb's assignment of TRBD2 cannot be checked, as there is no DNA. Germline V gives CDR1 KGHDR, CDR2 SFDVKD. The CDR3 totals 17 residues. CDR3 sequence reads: CATSAPGLADRYNEQFF.

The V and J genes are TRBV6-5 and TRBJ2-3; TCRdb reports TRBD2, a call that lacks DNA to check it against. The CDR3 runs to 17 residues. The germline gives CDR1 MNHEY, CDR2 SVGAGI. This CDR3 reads CASSNDPLRPLGDTQYF.

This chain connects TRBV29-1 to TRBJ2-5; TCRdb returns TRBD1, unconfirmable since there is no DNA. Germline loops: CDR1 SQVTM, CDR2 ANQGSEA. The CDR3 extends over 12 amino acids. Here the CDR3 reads CSIPGQGETQYF.

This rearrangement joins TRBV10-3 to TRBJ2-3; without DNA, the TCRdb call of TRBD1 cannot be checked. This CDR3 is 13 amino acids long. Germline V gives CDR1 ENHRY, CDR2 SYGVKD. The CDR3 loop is CATTDRDTDTQYF.

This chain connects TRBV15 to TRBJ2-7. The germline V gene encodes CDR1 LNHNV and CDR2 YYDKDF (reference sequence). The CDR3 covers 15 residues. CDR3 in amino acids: CATSRDVGGSYEQYF.

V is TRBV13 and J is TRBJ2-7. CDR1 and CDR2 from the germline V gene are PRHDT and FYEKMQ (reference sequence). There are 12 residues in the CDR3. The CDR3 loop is CASSLGKYEQYF.

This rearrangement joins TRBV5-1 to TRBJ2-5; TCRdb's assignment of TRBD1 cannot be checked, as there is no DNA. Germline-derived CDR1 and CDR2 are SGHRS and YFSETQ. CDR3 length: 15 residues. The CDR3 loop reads CASSLWVRAEETQYF.

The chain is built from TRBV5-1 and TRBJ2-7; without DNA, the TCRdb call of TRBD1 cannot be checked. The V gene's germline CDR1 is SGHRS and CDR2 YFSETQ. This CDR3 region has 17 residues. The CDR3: CASSLVSREGSSYEQYF.

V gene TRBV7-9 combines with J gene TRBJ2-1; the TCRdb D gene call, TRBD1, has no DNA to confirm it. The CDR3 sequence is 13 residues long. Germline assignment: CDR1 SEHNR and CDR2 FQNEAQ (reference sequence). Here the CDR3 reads CAVRQGWDNEQFF.

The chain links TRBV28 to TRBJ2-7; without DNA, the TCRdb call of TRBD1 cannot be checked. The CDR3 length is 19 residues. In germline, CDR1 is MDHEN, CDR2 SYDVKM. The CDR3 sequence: CASSFLTTRDRGFKYEQYF.

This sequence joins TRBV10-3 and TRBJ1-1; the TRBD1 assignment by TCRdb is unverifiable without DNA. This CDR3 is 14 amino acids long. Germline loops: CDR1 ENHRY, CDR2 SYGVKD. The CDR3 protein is CAISPWGETTEAFF.

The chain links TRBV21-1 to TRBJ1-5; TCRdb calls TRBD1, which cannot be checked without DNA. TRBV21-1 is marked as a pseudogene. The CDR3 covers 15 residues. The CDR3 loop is CASSNPELGDQPQHF.

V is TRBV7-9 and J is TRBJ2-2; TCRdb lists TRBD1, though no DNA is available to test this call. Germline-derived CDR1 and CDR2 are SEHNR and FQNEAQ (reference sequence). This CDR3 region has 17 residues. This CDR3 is CASSWTPGQRNTGELFF.

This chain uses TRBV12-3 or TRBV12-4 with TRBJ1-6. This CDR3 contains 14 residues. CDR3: CASSFSRGQSPLHF.

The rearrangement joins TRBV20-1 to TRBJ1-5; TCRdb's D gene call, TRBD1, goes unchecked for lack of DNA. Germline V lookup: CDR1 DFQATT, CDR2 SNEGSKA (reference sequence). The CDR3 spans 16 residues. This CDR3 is CSAAPGTAYSNQPQHF.

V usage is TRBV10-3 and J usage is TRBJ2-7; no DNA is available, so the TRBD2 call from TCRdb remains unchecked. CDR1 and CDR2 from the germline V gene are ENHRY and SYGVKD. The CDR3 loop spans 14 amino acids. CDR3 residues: CASTPIEGSYEQYF.

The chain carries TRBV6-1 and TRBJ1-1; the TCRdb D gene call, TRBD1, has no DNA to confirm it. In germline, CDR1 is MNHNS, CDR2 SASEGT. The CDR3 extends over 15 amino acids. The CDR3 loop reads CATFRDRGPVGEAFF.

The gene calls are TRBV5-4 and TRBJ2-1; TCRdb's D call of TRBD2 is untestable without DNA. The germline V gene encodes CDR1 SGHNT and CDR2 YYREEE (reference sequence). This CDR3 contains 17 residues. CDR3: CASSLVTGAGAYNEQFF. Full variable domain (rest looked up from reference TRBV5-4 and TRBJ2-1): ETGVTQSPTHLIKTRGQQVTLRCSSQSGHNTVSWYQQALGQGPQFIFQYYREEENGRGNFPPRFSGLQFPNYSSELNVNALELDDSALYLCASSLVTGAGAYNEQFFGPGTRLTVL.

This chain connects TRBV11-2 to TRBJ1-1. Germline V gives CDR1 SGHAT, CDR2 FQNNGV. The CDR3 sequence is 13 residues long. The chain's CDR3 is CASSLEPAGEAFF.

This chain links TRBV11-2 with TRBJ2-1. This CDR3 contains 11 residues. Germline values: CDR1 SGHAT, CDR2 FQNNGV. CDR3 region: CASSLAREQFF.

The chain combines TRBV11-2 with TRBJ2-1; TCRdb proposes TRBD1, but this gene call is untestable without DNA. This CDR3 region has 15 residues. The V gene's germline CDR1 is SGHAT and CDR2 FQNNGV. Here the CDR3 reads CASSSGQRFYNEQFF.